Described below is a single T cell receptor (beta chain) sequence and its context. Profiled with immunoSEQ multiplex PCR; TCRdb holds only in-frame clones, not every one. Here the sample spans 59,000 or so clones, approximately 91% being singletons. This sample stems from a study of blood T cell repertoires in COVID-19. Study details: Sources were T cells, B-cell-depleted T cells, or PBMCs; the material itself was cDNA or gDNA.

The CDR3 spans 15 residues. Trimming removed 0 bases from V and 3 bases from J, with 12 bases in between. Germline V gene lookup returns CDR1 SGHDT and CDR2 YYEEEE. This receptor was obtained from a human donor in a cohort sampled during active COVID-19. The sample taken for sequencing was peripheral blood. The chain joins TRBV5-6 to TRBJ1-1; maybe TRBD1 (5 bases). DNA of the CDR3: TGTGCCAGCAGCTTGGCCCGCAGGGCCGACACTGAAGCTTTCTTT. This sequence encodes CASSLARRADTEAFF.